This T cell receptor (beta chain) appears in the sequencing data of a study of vaccination effects on CD4 cells after COVID-19. About the study: Two million PBMC per well received 10 IU/ml IL-2 and 9 to 10 ug/ml peptides in culture. Broader study findings: Whether induced by infection or by vaccine, clones showed marked clonal contraction late after vaccination.

Germline V gene data show CDR1 as SGHVS and CDR2 as FQNEAQ. The length of the CDR3 is 16 residues. Trimming stripped 1 base from V and 0 bases from J, with 10 bases between. Measured with immunoSEQ multiplex PCR; TCRdb has only the in-frame clones, and not every one. The sample yields 65,000 to 90,000 clones, less than 75% seen once. In regard to this clone: Its antigen remains unidentified.

Subsequent to a culture period of under 11 days, CD4+ T cells were isolated. Vaccination of participants consisted of two doses of either the BNT162b2 or mRNA-1273 vaccine. The sample in question was CD4+ T cells from PBMCs cultured without peptide, obtained after COVID-19 vaccination. The TCR originated in a human donor who received a COVID-19 vaccine. The V call is TRBV7-8, the J call TRBJ1-3; D not resolved. In DNA form, the CDR3 reads TGTGCCAGCAGCTTAGGGGCGGTTGGCTCTGGAAACACCATATATTTT. This codes for CASSLGAVGSGNTIYF. Looking up the rest from reference TRBV7-8 and TRBJ1-3 gives the full variable domain: GAGVSQSPRYKVAKRGQDVALRCDPISGHVSLFWYQQALGQGPEFLTYFQNEAQLDKSGLPSDRFFAERPEGSVSTLKIQRTQQEDSAVYLCASSLGAVGSGNTIYFGEGSWLTVV.